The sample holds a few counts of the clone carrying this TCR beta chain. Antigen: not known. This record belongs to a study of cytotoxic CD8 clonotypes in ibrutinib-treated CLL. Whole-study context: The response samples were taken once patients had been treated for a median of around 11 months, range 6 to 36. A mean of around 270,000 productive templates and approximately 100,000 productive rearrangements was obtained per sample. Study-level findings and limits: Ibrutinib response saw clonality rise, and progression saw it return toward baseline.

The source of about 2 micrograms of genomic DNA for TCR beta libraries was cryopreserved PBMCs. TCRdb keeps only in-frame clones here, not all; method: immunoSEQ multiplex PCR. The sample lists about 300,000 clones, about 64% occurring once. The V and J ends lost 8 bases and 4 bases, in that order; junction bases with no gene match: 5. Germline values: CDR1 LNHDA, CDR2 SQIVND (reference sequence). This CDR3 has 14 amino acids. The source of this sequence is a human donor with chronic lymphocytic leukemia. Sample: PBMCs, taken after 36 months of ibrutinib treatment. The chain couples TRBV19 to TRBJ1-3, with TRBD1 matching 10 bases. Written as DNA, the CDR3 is TGTGCCAGTGGGACAGGGGCGAGGGGAAACACCATATATTTT. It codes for CASGTGARGNTIYF.